A selection of T cell receptor beta chains follows, all from one sample in a study of identical twins. A single record per CDR3 protein comes from TCRdb applying MiXCR to the 5' RACE reads. The profile covers 690,000 or so distinct CDR3 sequences, with approximately 6% appearing a single time and roughly 1.8% taken by the ten largest. Sequencing used naive T cells sorted from blood. These receptors were obtained from a man aged 18 to 30 in good health. Both conserved end residues are part of each CDR3. D genes are given only for firm matches. Some rows mark clone size as missing; the rest say once, few, many or name a class of expanded clone.

v_gene	abundance	d_gene	j_gene	CDR3aa	CDR3nt
TRBV6-2/TRBV6-3	-	TRBD2	TRBJ2-3	CASSPARTSILTDTQYF	TGTGCCAGCAGTCCCGCCCGGACTAGTATCCTCACAGATACGCAGTATTTT
TRBV18	few	-	TRBJ2-3	CASSPPGSSSTDTQYF	TGTGCCAGCTCACCACCGGGCAGTTCTAGCACAGATACGCAGTATTTT
TRBV5-6	many	-	TRBJ2-1	CASSTGGQEQFF	TGTGCCAGCAGCACCGGGGGACAGGAGCAGTTCTTC
TRBV29-1	few	-	TRBJ2-6	CSVSGRLSGANVLTF	TGCAGCGTTTCGGGACGGCTCTCTGGGGCCAACGTCCTGACTTTC
TRBV3-1	many	-	TRBJ2-1	CASSPREGLPGEYEQFF	TGTGCCAGCAGCCCCAGAGAAGGACTACCCGGCGAGTATGAGCAGTTCTTC
TRBV12-3/TRBV12-4	few	-	TRBJ1-6	CASSLGRQRNSPLHF	TGTGCCAGCAGTTTAGGGCGGCAAAGAAATTCACCCCTCCACTTT
TRBV10-3	many	-	TRBJ2-3	CAISESTGEGTQYF	TGTGCCATCAGTGAGTCGACGGGAGAGGGAACGCAGTATTTT
TRBV29-1	many	-	TRBJ2-7	CSVEEGDYEQYF	TGCAGCGTTGAAGAAGGGGACTACGAGCAGTACTTC
TRBV4-2	-	TRBD2	TRBJ2-1	CASSQVLLAGGPGEQFF	TGTGCCAGCAGCCAAGTCCTACTAGCGGGAGGCCCGGGGGAGCAGTTCTTC
TRBV27	many	-	TRBJ2-1	CASSFLRLAYNEQFF	TGTGCCAGCAGTTTCCTAAGACTAGCCTACAATGAGCAGTTCTTC
TRBV12-3/TRBV12-4	many	TRBD1	TRBJ2-7	CASSLGPQGPYEQYF	TGTGCCAGCAGTTTAGGGCCACAGGGGCCCTACGAGCAGTACTTC
TRBV28	few	-	TRBJ2-1	CASSRWGNEQFF	TGTGCCAGCAGCCGCTGGGGTAATGAGCAGTTCTTC
TRBV24-1	few	-	TRBJ2-5	CATSEAPPQETQYF	TGTGCCACCAGTGAGGCACCGCCTCAAGAGACCCAGTACTTC
TRBV4-1	-	TRBD1	TRBJ2-5	CASSQVGTGVETQYF	TGCGCCAGCAGCCAAGTAGGGACAGGGGTAGAGACCCAGTACTTC
TRBV7-2	many	TRBD2	TRBJ2-1	CASSLVSSGIYNEQFF	TGTGCCAGCAGCTTAGTATCTAGCGGGATCTACAATGAGCAGTTCTTC
TRBV12-3/TRBV12-4	-	-	TRBJ1-2	CASSPTAGDGYTF	TGTGCCAGCAGTCCGACGGCAGGGGATGGCTACACCTTC
TRBV29-1	many	TRBD1	TRBJ1-1	CSVVPGQGGYTEAFF	TGCAGCGTGGTCCCGGGACAGGGTGGGTACACTGAAGCTTTCTTT
TRBV12-3/TRBV12-4	few	-	TRBJ2-7	CASSFDLGVPYEQYF	TGTGCCAGCAGTTTTGACCTCGGGGTCCCCTACGAGCAGTACTTC
TRBV12-3/TRBV12-4	many	TRBD1	TRBJ2-2	CATIRTGYTGELFF	TGTGCCACCATCCGGACAGGATACACCGGGGAGCTGTTTTTT
TRBV12-3/TRBV12-4	-	TRBD1	TRBJ2-7	CASSLGTGVIEQYF	TGTGCCAGCAGCCTAGGGACAGGGGTGATCGAGCAGTACTTC
TRBV5-1	few	TRBD2	TRBJ2-3	CASSSSGDTDTQYF	TGCGCCAGCAGTTCTAGCGGGGACACAGATACGCAGTATTTT
TRBV29-1	many	-	TRBJ2-1	CSVDGRSYNEQFF	TGCAGCGTAGACGGGCGCTCCTACAATGAGCAGTTCTTC
TRBV11-2	many	-	TRBJ1-1	CASSLGRTFGEAFF	TGTGCCAGCAGCTTAGGGAGAACCTTCGGTGAAGCTTTCTTT
TRBV6-6	many	-	TRBJ1-5	CASNTGGSQPQHF	TGTGCCAGCAACACGGGAGGGAGTCAGCCCCAGCATTTT
TRBV30	many	-	TRBJ1-1	CAWSRFQSTEAFF	TGTGCCTGGAGTAGGTTTCAGAGCACTGAAGCTTTCTTT
TRBV29-1	many	-	TRBJ2-5	CSATYKPGETQYF	TGCAGCGCAACTTATAAGCCGGGGGAGACCCAGTACTTC
TRBV7-8	-	TRBD2	TRBJ2-2	CASSFYPLAGGSGELFF	TGTGCCAGCAGCTTTTACCCTCTAGCGGGAGGTTCCGGGGAGCTGTTTTTT
TRBV4-2	many	TRBD2	TRBJ2-1	CASSQLLAGGGNEQFF	TGTGCCAGCAGCCAGTTACTAGCGGGAGGGGGTAATGAGCAGTTCTTC
TRBV4-1	-	-	TRBJ2-4	CASKPSERDIQYF	TGCGCCAGCAAACCCAGCGAGAGAGACATTCAGTACTTC
TRBV28	-	TRBD1	TRBJ1-3	CASSFSGGRGNTIYF	TGTGCCAGCAGTTTTTCAGGGGGTCGAGGAAACACCATATATTTT
TRBV28	few	TRBD2	TRBJ2-3	CASNSPGTSGRAPPDTQYF	TGTGCCAGCAATTCCCCCGGGACTAGCGGGAGGGCTCCCCCAGATACGCAGTATTTT
TRBV6-2/TRBV6-3	few	-	TRBJ2-4	CASHGLLAKNIQYF	TGTGCCAGCCACGGCCTCCTAGCCAAAAACATTCAGTACTTC
TRBV3-1	-	-	TRBJ2-7	CASSQARFYEQYF	TGTGCCAGCAGCCAAGCACGGTTCTACGAGCAGTACTTC
TRBV4-1	many	-	TRBJ1-1	CASRGGPNTEAFF	TGCGCCAGCAGGGGCGGGCCGAACACTGAAGCTTTCTTT
TRBV12-3/TRBV12-4	many	-	TRBJ2-1	CASLYLSEQFF	TGTGCCAGCCTTTACCTGAGTGAGCAGTTCTTC
TRBV6-2/TRBV6-3	many	-	TRBJ2-7	CASSYLGLLAIF	TGTGCCAGCAGTTACCTCGGACTCCTCGCGATCTTC
TRBV7-6	few	-	TRBJ2-1	CASSHAGGAGNEQFF	TGTGCCAGCAGTCACGCCGGGGGCGCAGGGAATGAGCAGTTCTTC
TRBV20-1	few	-	TRBJ1-1	CSAILGHEGKRTEAFF	TGCAGTGCAATACTGGGCCACGAGGGGAAGCGTACTGAAGCTTTCTTT
TRBV29-1	-	TRBD1	TRBJ1-1	CSVDPRTGRDTEAFF	TGCAGCGTTGACCCAAGGACAGGTCGCGACACTGAAGCTTTCTTT
TRBV5-1	few	TRBD1	TRBJ2-2	CASSWAGQGNTGELFF	TGCGCCAGCAGCTGGGCGGGACAGGGGAACACCGGGGAGCTGTTTTTT
TRBV12-3/TRBV12-4	many	-	TRBJ2-3	CASTGVVERFTDTQYF	TGTGCCAGCACCGGAGTAGTCGAGCGGTTCACAGATACGCAGTATTTT
TRBV12-3/TRBV12-4	-	TRBD1	TRBJ1-6	CASTETGLSSPLHF	TGTGCCAGCACAGAGACAGGGTTGAGTTCACCCCTCCACTTT
TRBV7-2	-	-	TRBJ2-4	CASGGDIQYF	TGTGCCTCAGGAGGGGACATTCAGTACTTC
TRBV12-3/TRBV12-4	-	-	TRBJ2-5	CASSPFPTAQETQYF	TGTGCCAGCAGCCCTTTCCCGACAGCGCAAGAGACCCAGTACTTC
TRBV6-5	few	TRBD1	TRBJ2-3	CASSSGTGEFTDTQYF	TGTGCCAGCAGTTCCGGGACAGGGGAGTTCACAGATACGCAGTATTTT